This T cell receptor (beta chain) is drawn from a study of PD-1 blockade in classical Hodgkin lymphoma. V dropped 4 bases and J dropped 8 bases, with 12 bases sitting between them. This CDR3 contains 12 residues. The germline gives CDR1 SQVTM, CDR2 ANQGSEA. Exposure to brentuximab vedotin varied, and each patient had relapsed following autologous stem cell transplantation. TCRdb keeps only in-frame clones here, not all; method: immunoSEQ multiplex PCR. The profile shows 35,000 or so clones, approximately 69% of them singletons. The rearrangement uses TRBV29-1 and TRBJ2-4; D ambiguous. This receptor was identified in a human donor with classical Hodgkin lymphoma. Specimen: peripheral blood mononuclear cells (PBMCs), collected before the second cycle of nivolumab. This CDR3 reads CSVGTQSDIQYF. CDR3 DNA sequence: TGCAGCGTTGGTACCCAATCGGACATTCAGTACTTC. Full variable domain (rest looked up from reference TRBV29-1 and TRBJ2-4): SAVISQKPSRDICQRGTSLTIQCQVDSQVTMMFWYRQQPGQSLTLIATANQGSEATYESGFVIDKFPISRPNLTFSTLTVSNMSPEDSSIYLCSVGTQSDIQYFGAGTRLSVL.